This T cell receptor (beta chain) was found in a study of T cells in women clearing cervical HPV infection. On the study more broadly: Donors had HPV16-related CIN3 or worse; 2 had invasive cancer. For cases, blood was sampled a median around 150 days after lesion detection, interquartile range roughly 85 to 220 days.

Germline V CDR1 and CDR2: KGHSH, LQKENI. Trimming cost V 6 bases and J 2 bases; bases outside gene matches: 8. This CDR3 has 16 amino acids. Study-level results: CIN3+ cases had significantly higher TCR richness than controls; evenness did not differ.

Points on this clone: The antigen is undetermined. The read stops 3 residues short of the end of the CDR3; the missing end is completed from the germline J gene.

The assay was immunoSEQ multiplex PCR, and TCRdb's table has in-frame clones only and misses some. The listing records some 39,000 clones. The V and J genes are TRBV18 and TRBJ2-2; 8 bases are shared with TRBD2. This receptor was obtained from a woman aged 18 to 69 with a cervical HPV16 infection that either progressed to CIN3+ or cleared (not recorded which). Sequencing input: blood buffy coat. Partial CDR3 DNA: TGTGCCAGCTCCCTTAAGACTAGCGAAAACACCGGGGAG. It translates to CASSLKTSENTGE. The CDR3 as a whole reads CASSLKTSENTGELFF.